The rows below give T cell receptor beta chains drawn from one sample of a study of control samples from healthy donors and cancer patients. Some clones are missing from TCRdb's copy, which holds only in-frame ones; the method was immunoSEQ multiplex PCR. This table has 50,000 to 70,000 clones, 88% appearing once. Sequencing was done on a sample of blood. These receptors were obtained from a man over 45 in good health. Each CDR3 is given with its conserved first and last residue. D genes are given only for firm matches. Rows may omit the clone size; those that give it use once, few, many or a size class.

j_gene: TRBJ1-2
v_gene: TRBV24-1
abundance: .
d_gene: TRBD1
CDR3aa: CATYGTGDGYTF
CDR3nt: TGTGCCACCTATGGGACAGGGGATGGCTACACCTTC

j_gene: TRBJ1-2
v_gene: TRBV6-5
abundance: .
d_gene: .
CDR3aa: CASSWGGQGGYTF
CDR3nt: TGTGCCAGCAGCTGGGGGGGGCAAGGTGGCTACACCTTC

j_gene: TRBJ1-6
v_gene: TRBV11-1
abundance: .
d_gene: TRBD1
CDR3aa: CASSSRTGRDSPLHF
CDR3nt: TGTGCCAGCAGCTCGCGGACAGGGCGGGATTCACCCCTCCACTTT

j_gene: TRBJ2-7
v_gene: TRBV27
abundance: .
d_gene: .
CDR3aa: CASSSLTGSEQYF
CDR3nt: TGTGCCAGCAGCTCTCTCACAGGGAGTGAGCAGTACTTC

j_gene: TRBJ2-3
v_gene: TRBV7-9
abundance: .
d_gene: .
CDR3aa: CASSHHSVWDTQYF
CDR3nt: TGTGCCAGCAGCCACCATTCAGTTTGGGATACGCAGTATTTT

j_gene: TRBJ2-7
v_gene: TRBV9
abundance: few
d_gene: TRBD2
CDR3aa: CASSVAGTSYEQYF
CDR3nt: TGTGCCAGCAGCGTAGCTGGGACTAGCTACGAGCAGTACTTC

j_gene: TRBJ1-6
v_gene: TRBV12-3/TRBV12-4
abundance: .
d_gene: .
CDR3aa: CASSRVSPLHF
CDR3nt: TGTGCCAGCTCGAGGGTTTCACCCCTCCACTTT

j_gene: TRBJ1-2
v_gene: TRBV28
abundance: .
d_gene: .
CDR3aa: CASTDRDYGYTF
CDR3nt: TGTGCCAGCACCGACCGGGACTATGGCTACACCTTC

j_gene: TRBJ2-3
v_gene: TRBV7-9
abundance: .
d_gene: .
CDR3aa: CASSRLGPVSPVDTQYF
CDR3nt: TGTGCCAGCAGCCGCCTAGGCCCGGTTAGCCCAGTAGATACGCAGTATTTT

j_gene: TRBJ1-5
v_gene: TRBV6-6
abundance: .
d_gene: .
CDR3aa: CASSYTGSNQPQHF
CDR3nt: TGTGCCAGCAGTTACACGGGGAGCAATCAGCCCCAGCATTTT